This TCR beta chain was profiled in a study of beta chain features in type 1 diabetes. Study summary: Age, gender and cell yields were alike across patients and healthy donors.

The germline V gene encodes CDR1 MGHRA and CDR2 YSYEKL. Trimming cost V 4 bases and J 4 bases, with 8 bases left between them. The CDR3 sequence is 13 residues long. The study, taken as a whole, reports: Patients showed naive, central memory and Treg TCRB repertoires that appeared more similar than those of healthy donors.

Sequencing targeted expressed TCRB transcripts, as all isolated RNA had been reverse transcribed. Only in-frame clones appear in the TCRdb table, and some are missing; sequencing was by immunoSEQ multiplex PCR. This table holds roughly 130,000 clones, just over 9% found once. Worth noting for this clone: Its antigen is still unknown.

This chain links TRBV4-1 with TRBJ1-5, with D uncertain. What was sequenced was central memory CD4+ T cells from blood. The clonotype comes from a man younger than 35 in good health. The CDR3 loop reads CASSPVLNQPQHF. CDR3 DNA sequence: TGCGCCAGCAGCCCGGTCTTGAATCAGCCCCAGCATTTT.